This paragraph reports one T cell receptor beta chain. The antigen is not known. This entry comes from a study of cytomegalovirus exposure and HLA in healthy donors. Study results and caveats: Of the V segments, some could not be distinguished, including TRBV6-2 and TRBV6-3, and were excluded.

Primers included in the PCR were 60 Vbeta and 13 Jbeta primers. Clones were sequenced by immunoSEQ multiplex PCR, and TCRdb holds only the in-frame ones, with some missing. Here the sample table reports about 37,000 clones. The CDR3 has 15 amino acids. Trimming took 2 bases from V and 4 from J; bases not matched to a gene: 7. CDR1 is SGHNT, CDR2 YYREEE, per germline (reference sequence). The material sequenced was PBMCs. The chain employs TRBV5-4 and TRBJ1-2; 8 nucleotides line up with TRBD1. The clonotype was recovered from a human donor in good health. The DNA of the CDR3 is TGTGCCAGCAGCTTCGCACAGACAGGGGCCTATGGCTACACCTTC. Translation: CASSFAQTGAYGYTF. Combining the CDR3 with reference TRBV5-4 and TRBJ1-2 gives the whole variable domain ETGVTQSPTHLIKTRGQQVTLRCSSQSGHNTVSWYQQALGQGPQFIFQYYREEENGRGNFPPRFSGLQFPNYSSELNVNALELDDSALYLCASSFAQTGAYGYTFGSGTRLTVV.